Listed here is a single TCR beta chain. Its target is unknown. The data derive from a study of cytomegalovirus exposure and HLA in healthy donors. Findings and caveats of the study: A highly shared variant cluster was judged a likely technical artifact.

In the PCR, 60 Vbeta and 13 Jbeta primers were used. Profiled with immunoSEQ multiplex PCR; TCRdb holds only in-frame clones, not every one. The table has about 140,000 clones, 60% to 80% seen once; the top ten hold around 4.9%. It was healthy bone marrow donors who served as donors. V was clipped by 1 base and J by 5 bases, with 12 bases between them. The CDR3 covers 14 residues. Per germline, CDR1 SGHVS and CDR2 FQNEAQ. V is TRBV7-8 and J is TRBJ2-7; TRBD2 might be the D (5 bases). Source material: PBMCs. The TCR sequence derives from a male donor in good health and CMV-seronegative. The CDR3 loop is CASSLGGLQNEQYF. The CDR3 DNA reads TGTGCCAGCAGCTTAGGAGGGCTTCAAAACGAGCAGTACTTC.